This TCR beta chain was sequenced for a study of vaccination and CD4 T cells after COVID-19. Study-level information: Post-vaccine sampling followed dose two by a median 72 days (range 14 to 241).

The Oncomine TCR Beta short-read assay was what sequenced the DNA obtained from cultured CD4+ T cells. TCRdb passed the PCR reads through MiXCR, listing each CDR3 protein once. The sample gives about 16,000 distinct CDR3 sequences, about 40% of which show up once; about 23% is in the top ten. As for this clonotype: Its antigen remains unidentified.

The treatment here: roughly 10-day PBMC culture with coronavirus spike peptide pools or control peptides (ViraFEST assay). V lost 3 bases and J 0 bases, leaving 15 bases between the germline ends. The CDR3 contains 16 residues. The germline gives CDR1 SNHLY, CDR2 FYNNEI. The clonotype was recovered from a human donor who received a COVID-19 vaccine. The chain combines TRBV2 with TRBJ2-7; TRBD1 might be the D (6 bases). The sequencing used CD4+ T cells from blood, cultured in vitro, collected before SARS-CoV-2 vaccination. In DNA, the CDR3 is TGTGCCAGCAGTGATCCCCGGGACAAATACTCCTACGAGCAGTACTTC. Translated, it gives CASSDPRDKYSYEQYF.